One sample yielded the 8 T cell receptor beta chains listed below, sequenced in a study of T cells after yellow fever vaccination. TCRdb re-derived calls from the 5' RACE reads in MiXCR, one entry per CDR3 protein. In the table there are 320,000 or so distinct CDR3 sequences, roughly 8.6% of which are singletons. The sequencing here drew on PBMCs, taken 45 days after the first yellow fever vaccination. The receptors come from a man aged 18-30 years who received the YFV17D yellow fever vaccine.

At least ten counts were recorded for this clonotype. The V call is TRBV5-1, the J call TRBJ2-1, with TRBD2 identical over 7 bases. The germline V gene has CDR1 SGHRS and CDR2 YFSETQ. The trim removed 0 bases at V and 5 bases at J, leaving 2 bases unmatched. This CDR3 is 14 amino acids long. CDR3 sequence: CASSLEGGDNEQFF. CDR3 nucleotide sequence: TGCGCCAGCAGCTTGGAGGGAGGGGACAATGAGCAGTTCTTC. The full variable domain, its missing parts supplied by reference TRBV5-1 and TRBJ2-1, is KAGVTQTPRYLIKTRGQQVTLSCSPISGHRSVSWYQQTPGQGLQFLFEYFSETQRNKGNFPGRFSGRQFSNSRSEMNVSTLELGDSALYLCASSLEGGDNEQFFGPGTRLTVL.

The J gene is TRBJ2-5, the V gene TRBV3-1; TRBD2 matches at 8 bases. CDR1 is LGHDT, CDR2 YNNKEL, per germline (reference sequence). This CDR3 is built from 15 residues. V lost 1 base, J lost 2 bases, and 3 bases stayed unmatched. The CDR3 DNA follows: TGTGCCAGCAGCCAAGTGCGGGGGGCTCAAGAGACCCAGTACTTC. Translating it yields CASSQVRGAQETQYF.

V and J are TRBV27 and TRBJ2-5; D ambiguous. V lost 4 bases, J lost 2 bases, and 11 bases lay in between. This CDR3 comprises 14 residues. Germline V gives CDR1 MNHEY, CDR2 SMNVEV (reference sequence). Here the CDR3 reads CASSSQSRQETQYF. In DNA form, the CDR3 reads TGTGCCAGCAGTTCCCAGAGCCGGCAAGAGACCCAGTACTTC.

There are a few counts of this clonotype. The V call is TRBV5-6, the J call TRBJ2-4, with 11 bases aligning to TRBD2. V lost 4 bases, J lost 6 bases, and 3 bases stayed unmatched. The germline CDR1 and CDR2 sequences are SGHDT and YYEEEE. The CDR3 loop spans 14 amino acids. Here the CDR3 DNA reads TGTGCCAGCAGCGTTGGGACTAGCGGAAACATTCAGTACTTC. It encodes CASSVGTSGNIQYF.

This clonotype has a handful of counts. The V gene is TRBV9, the J gene TRBJ2-3; 7 bases are shared with TRBD2. The junction had 5 bases not matched to a gene; V was cut back by 0 bases and J by 4 bases. Looked up from germline, CDR1 is SGDLS and CDR2 is YYNGEE. This CDR3 has 15 amino acids. The CDR3 here is CASSVGGGEADTQYF. CDR3 nucleotides: TGTGCCAGCAGCGTAGGTGGGGGGGAAGCAGATACGCAGTATTTT.

V and J are TRBV11-2 and TRBJ1-5; possible D gene TRBD1, 6 bases. Germline V gene data show CDR1 as SGHAT and CDR2 as FQNNGV. This CDR3 region has 17 residues. The V gene lost 5 bases and the J gene lost 9 bases, with 26 bases spanning the gap. This CDR3 is CASSLTVGMAGDGPQHF. In DNA, the CDR3 is TGTGCCAGCAGCCTCACCGTCGGGATGGCAGGGGACGGGCCCCAGCATTTT.

This clonotype was seen at least ten times. This sequence joins TRBV5-1 and TRBJ2-7, with TRBD1 matching 10 bases. Trimming at V came to 5 bases and at J to 5 bases, leaving 13 bases not matched to a gene. The CDR3 extends over 16 amino acids. Germline V gene data show CDR1 as SGHRS and CDR2 as YFSETQ. CDR3 sequence (DNA): TGCGCCAGCAGGACAATTCCGGGACAGGGGTTCAACGAGCAGTACTTC. Translating it yields CASRTIPGQGFNEQYF.

This clonotype has more than one count but fewer than ten. The chain uses TRBV7-9 and TRBJ2-3, with D possibly being TRBD1 or TRBD2 (5 bases each). CDR1 SEHNR and CDR2 FQNEAQ come from the germline V gene (reference sequence). The CDR3 consists of 11 residues. The V gene lost 10 bases and the J gene lost 4 bases, with 9 bases spanning the gap. The CDR3 nucleotides are TGTGCCACGGGACGATCAGATACGCAGTATTTT. Translation gives CATGRSDTQYF.